This entry is about one T cell receptor beta chain. Its antigen is undetermined. The V gene's germline CDR1 is SGHAT and CDR2 FQDESV (reference sequence). CDR3 length: 14 amino acids. V lost 5 bases to trimming and J lost 1 base, with 11 bases between them. Sequencing used immunoSEQ multiplex PCR; TCRdb keeps in-frame clones, though not all of them. The sample holds about 100,000 clones, over 70% seen once. The data stem from a study of identifying expanded T cells in peripheral blood. Study conclusions and caveats: Variance in clone template counts between approximately 2-week samples significantly increased with total template count across all healthy donors.

The specimen sequenced was blood. This chain uses TRBV11-1 with TRBJ1-1; D is unresolved. The sequence was collected from a person between 18 and 69 years old in good health. The CDR3 here is CASSPDGENTEAFF. CDR3 nucleotide sequence: TGTGCCAGCAGCCCCGACGGTGAGAACACTGAAGCTTTCTTT.